This is a list of T cell receptor beta chains from one sample in a study of T cells in Graves' hyperthyroidism and ophthalmopathy. MiXCR, run by TCRdb on the multiplex PCR reads, gives a single entry per CDR3 protein. The table shows about 380,000 distinct CDR3 sequences, with 14% occurring only once. The source material was blood. Every receptor here comes from a woman aged 55-69 years with Graves' hyperthyroidism. Both conserved end residues are part of each CDR3. D genes are given only for firm matches. Clone size is given for some rows only: seen once, a few or many times, or a class if the clone is expanded.

J,V,D,size,CDR3,DNA
TRBJ1-2,TRBV6-1,.,.,CAGSSQGPRYGYTF,TGTGCCGGATCAAGTCAGGGACCCAGATATGGCTACACCTTC
TRBJ1-5,TRBV6-1,TRBD1,.,CAGRPQDRGNQPQHF,TGTGCCGGCAGACCACAGGACAGGGGCAATCAGCCCCAGCATTTT
TRBJ2-1,TRBV2,TRBD2,many,CASSERAGGSGNEQFF,TGTGCCAGCAGTGAAAGGGCTGGCGGGAGTGGTAATGAGCAGTTCTTC
TRBJ1-1,TRBV20-1,.,many,CSARDGQNTEAFF,TGCAGTGCTAGAGATGGCCAGAACACTGAAGCTTTCTTT
TRBJ1-2,TRBV6-2/TRBV6-3,.,.,CASRLTVYYGYTF,TGTGCCAGCAGATTGACAGTCTACTATGGCTACACCTTC
TRBJ2-7,TRBV28,.,many,CASSFSLLSLSYEQYF,TGTGCCAGCAGTTTCTCCCTTCTTTCGTTGTCCTACGAGCAGTACTTC
TRBJ2-5,TRBV13,.,many,CASSSLRGEGGETQYF,TGTGCCAGCAGCTCACTGCGGGGAGAGGGGGGAGAGACCCAGTACTTC
TRBJ2-1,TRBV18,.,many,CASSPHNYNEQFF,TGTGCCAGCTCACCTCATAACTACAATGAGCAGTTCTTC
TRBJ1-5,TRBV6-1,.,many,CASSSQGWSQPQHF,TGTGCCAGCAGTTCACAGGGTTGGAGTCAGCCCCAGCATTTT
TRBJ1-1,TRBV27,TRBD1,many,CASQDRGEVNTEAFF,TGTGCCAGCCAGGACAGGGGCGAGGTGAACACTGAAGCTTTCTTT
TRBJ2-1,TRBV24-1,TRBD2,many,CATSDTQGLAALREQFF,TGTGCCACCAGTGATACCCAGGGACTAGCGGCACTCCGAGAGCAGTTCTTC
TRBJ1-4,TRBV10-3,.,.,CAISGDDEKLFF,TGTGCCATCAGTGGGGACGATGAAAAACTGTTTTTT
TRBJ2-4,TRBV20-1,.,few,CSARMIGYENIQYF,TGCAGTGCCCGGATGATAGGATACGAAAACATTCAGTACTTC
TRBJ2-3,TRBV20-1,TRBD2,many,CSARGWTSGYSTDTQYF,TGCAGTGCTAGAGGGTGGACTAGCGGGTATAGCACAGATACGCAGTATTTT
TRBJ2-1,TRBV6-1,TRBD2,many,CASSSSGRPSSYNEQFF,TGTGCCAGCAGTTCTAGCGGGAGGCCGAGCTCCTACAATGAGCAGTTCTTC
TRBJ1-1,TRBV7-6,.,.,CASSLEGGSEAFF,TGTGCCAGCAGCTTAGAAGGGGGTAGTGAAGCTTTCTTT
TRBJ2-2,TRBV12-3/TRBV12-4,TRBD1,many,CASSRQGFTGELFF,TGTGCCAGCAGCAGACAGGGATTCACCGGGGAGCTGTTTTTT
TRBJ2-7,TRBV11-2,.,.,CASSFAPASYYEQYF,TGTGCCAGCAGCTTTGCCCCGGCCTCTTACTACGAGCAGTACTTC
TRBJ1-1,TRBV7-9,TRBD1,many,CASSLDRTGRGAFF,TGTGCCAGCAGCTTAGACCGGACAGGCCGTGGAGCTTTCTTT
TRBJ2-1,TRBV30,TRBD2,.,CAWVAGGLPNEQFF,TGTGCCTGGGTAGCGGGAGGGCTCCCAAATGAGCAGTTCTTC
TRBJ2-3,TRBV27,TRBD1,few,CASSFNRGDTQYF,TGTGCCAGCAGTTTTAACAGGGGAGATACGCAGTATTTT
TRBJ2-7,TRBV9,TRBD1,many,CASSTGTGPYEQYF,TGTGCCAGCAGCACCGGGACAGGACCCTACGAGCAGTACTTC
TRBJ2-5,TRBV20-1,TRBD2,many,CSANRLAGSQETQYF,TGCAGTGCTAACAGACTAGCGGGGTCCCAAGAGACCCAGTACTTC
TRBJ1-3,TRBV5-1,.,.,CASSPGGRASGNTIYF,TGCGCCAGCAGCCCCGGCGGGAGGGCGTCCGGAAACACCATATATTTT
TRBJ2-5,TRBV19,TRBD2,many,CASAQTSGKGQETQYF,TGTGCCAGTGCACAAACTAGCGGGAAGGGGCAAGAGACCCAGTACTTC
TRBJ2-3,TRBV7-3,.,many,CASSSNGKTQYF,TGTGCCAGCAGCTCCAATGGCAAGACGCAGTATTTT
TRBJ1-2,TRBV12-3/TRBV12-4,.,many,CASSRRRRTRSGANYGYTF,TGTGCCAGCAGTAGGAGAAGGCGGACAAGGTCGGGAGCTAACTATGGCTACACCTTC
TRBJ2-5,TRBV3-1,.,many,CASSQVWQAAQTQYF,TGTGCCAGCAGCCAAGTTTGGCAGGCCGCACAGACCCAGTACTTC
TRBJ2-1,TRBV6-1,TRBD2,few,CASSSPLAGPYNEQFF,TGTGCCAGCAGTTCCCCATTAGCGGGCCCCTACAATGAGCAGTTCTTC
TRBJ2-5,TRBV25-1,TRBD1,few,CASSEWTGQETQYF,TGTGCCAGCAGTGAATGGACAGGGCAAGAGACCCAGTACTTC
TRBJ2-3,TRBV19,TRBD2,.,CASTSGTSGTPSTDTQYF,TGTGCCAGTACCTCCGGGACTAGCGGGACCCCGAGCACAGATACGCAGTATTTT
TRBJ1-2,TRBV6-1,TRBD1,few,CASRRTGLQNYGYTF,TGTGCCAGCAGGCGGACAGGGCTGCAAAACTATGGCTACACCTTC
TRBJ1-1,TRBV11-3,.,many,CASSFHDLTHTEAFF,TGTGCCAGCAGCTTCCATGATCTGACGCACACTGAAGCTTTCTTT
TRBJ2-5,TRBV6-2/TRBV6-3,TRBD2,.,CASSDGAGGFETQYF,TGTGCCAGCAGTGACGGAGCGGGAGGTTTCGAGACCCAGTACTTC
TRBJ2-5,TRBV9,.,.,CASSVDRWGEREETQYF,TGTGCCAGCAGCGTAGATCGGTGGGGGGAGAGGGAAGAGACCCAGTACTTC
TRBJ2-5,TRBV7-3,.,many,CASSGGPRETQYF,TGTGCCAGCAGCGGAGGGCCGCGGGAGACCCAGTACTTC
TRBJ2-5,TRBV7-8,TRBD2,.,CASSSSGRGWGETQYF,TGTGCCAGCAGCAGTAGCGGGAGGGGGTGGGGGGAGACCCAGTACTTC
TRBJ2-1,TRBV11-3,.,many,CASSSRQAGSYNEQFF,TGTGCCAGCAGCTCTCGTCAAGCGGGTTCCTACAATGAGCAGTTCTTC